The rows below give T cell receptor beta chains drawn from one sample of a study of T cell responses to AZD1222 COVID-19 vaccine. Generated by immunoSEQ multiplex PCR, the TCRdb table keeps only in-frame clones and is missing some. The sample has approximately 140,000 clones, around nine tenths seen once. The sequencing here drew on peripheral blood, taken on day 0 of AZD1222 vaccination. The receptors shown here come from an adult in good health. The CDR3 runs from the conserved cysteine through the conserved F or W. A D gene is named only where the DNA matches it firmly. Clone size is shown for a subset of rows, as once, few, many or a class of expanded clone.

d_call clone_size j_call cdr3_length v_call cdr3_aa cdr3_nt
NA NA TRBJ1-2 12 TRBV4-1 CASSQGPYGYTF TGCGCCAGCAGCCAGGGGCCCTATGGCTACACCTTC
NA NA TRBJ2-3 14 TRBV7-2 CASSLDPGPDTQYF TGTGCCAGCAGCTTAGATCCGGGGCCAGATACGCAGTATTTT
TRBD1 NA TRBJ1-2 18 TRBV19 CASSGKLRDRVWAYGYTF TGTGCCAGTAGTGGGAAGCTCCGGGACAGGGTGTGGGCCTATGGCTACACCTTC
NA NA TRBJ1-1 15 TRBV7-2 CASSLAPVKNTEAFF TGTGCCAGCAGCTTAGCCCCGGTAAAGAACACTGAAGCTTTCTTT
NA once TRBJ1-3 14 TRBV6-5 CASSSSRLGNTIYF TGTGCCAGCAGTTCCAGTCGTTTAGGGAACACCATATATTTT
TRBD1 NA TRBJ1-2 16 TRBV7-9 CASSWDRGVPNYGYTF TGTGCCAGCAGCTGGGACAGGGGAGTTCCTAACTATGGCTACACCTTC
NA NA TRBJ1-1 15 TRBV24-1 CATSDAAGSNTEAFF TGTGCCACCAGTGATGCTGCCGGATCGAACACTGAAGCTTTCTTT
NA NA TRBJ1-5 14 TRBV19 CATQAGGPRQPQHF TGTGCCACGCAAGCAGGCGGGCCGAGGCAGCCCCAGCATTTT
TRBD2 NA TRBJ2-1 15 TRBV5-1 CASSPPGGNYNEQFF TGCGCCAGCAGCCCACCGGGGGGTAACTACAATGAGCAGTTCTTC
NA NA TRBJ1-2 14 TRBV7-9 CASSLDTGYGGYTF TGTGCCAGCAGCTTGGACACAGGGTATGGTGGCTACACCTTC
NA NA TRBJ2-7 12 TRBV30 CAWSLSGDEQYF TGTGCCTGGAGCCTTTCCGGGGACGAGCAGTACTTC
NA once TRBJ1-2 15 TRBV7-2 CASSSGGGMYYGYTF TGTGCCAGCAGCTCAGGAGGGGGGATGTACTATGGCTACACCTTC
TRBD2 NA TRBJ2-3 14 TRBV9 CASTKRGGTDTQYF TGTGCCAGCACGAAGCGGGGGGGCACAGATACGCAGTATTTT
NA NA TRBJ2-5 15 TRBV5-4 CASATDGANQETQYF TGTGCCAGCGCTACCGACGGGGCCAACCAAGAGACCCAGTACTTC
TRBD2 NA TRBJ2-2 19 TRBV7-9 CASSKGLAGGRPTTGELFF TGTGCCAGCAGCAAGGGACTAGCGGGAGGTCGTCCCACCACCGGGGAGCTGTTTTTT
NA NA TRBJ2-7 13 TRBV29-1 CSVPGIGSYEQYF TGCAGCGTCCCAGGGATTGGGTCCTACGAGCAGTACTTC
NA NA TRBJ2-7 14 TRBV6-1 CASSERFRGHEQYF TGTGCCAGCAGTGAACGGTTTCGGGGTCACGAGCAGTACTTC
NA NA TRBJ1-6 16 TRBV11-2 CASSLGPGFVDSPLHF TGTGCCAGCAGCTTGGGCCCAGGGTTTGTAGATTCACCCCTCCACTTT
NA NA TRBJ1-1 15 TRBV4-2 CASSQEWDTSTEAFF TGTGCCAGCAGCCAAGAGTGGGACACGTCTACTGAAGCTTTCTTT
TRBD1 NA TRBJ1-6 14 TRBV7-9 CASSPETGHSPLHF TGTGCCAGCAGCCCAGAGACAGGGCATTCACCCCTCCACTTT
NA NA TRBJ1-1 14 TRBV27 CASILTSRGTEAFF TGTGCCAGCATCCTGACTAGCCGAGGGACTGAAGCTTTCTTT
NA NA TRBJ2-7 15 TRBV25-1 CASSDTKGVAREQYF TGTGCCAGCAGTGATACGAAAGGCGTCGCAAGGGAGCAGTACTTC
NA NA TRBJ1-1 12 TRBV7-2 CASSPWDTEAFF TGTGCCAGCAGCCCGTGGGACACTGAAGCTTTCTTT
TRBD1 once TRBJ1-2 13 TRBV15 CATSKGQNYGYTF TGTGCCACCAGCAAGGGACAGAACTATGGCTACACCTTC
NA once TRBJ1-2 17 TRBV3-1/TRBV3-2 CASSRDQGPGERYGYTF TGTGCCAGCAGCCGCGATCAAGGCCCCGGGGAACGCTATGGCTACACCTTC
NA NA TRBJ2-7 13 TRBV6-1 CASSEGGPYEQYF TGTGCCAGCAGTGAGGGGGGACCCTACGAGCAGTACTTC
NA NA TRBJ2-1 15 TRBV5-1 CASSFPASSYNEQFF TGCGCCAGCAGCTTTCCGGCGAGCTCCTACAATGAGCAGTTCTTC
TRBD2 NA TRBJ2-1 13 TRBV6-5 CASSSGDYNEQFF TGTGCCAGCAGTAGCGGGGACTACAATGAGCAGTTCTTC
NA NA TRBJ2-1 11 TRBV10-3 CAIGPYNEQFF TGTGCCATCGGACCTTACAATGAGCAGTTCTTC
NA NA TRBJ2-5 16 TRBV24-1 CATSDPSRGGQETQYF TGTGCCACCAGTGATCCTTCTCGAGGGGGCCAAGAGACCCAGTACTTC
NA NA TRBJ1-2 15 TRBV3-1/TRBV3-2 CASSQGRGGNYGYTF TGTGCCAGCAGCCAAGGCAGAGGGGGTAACTATGGCTACACCTTC
NA NA TRBJ1-2 13 TRBV15 CAAWGESNYGYTF TGTGCCGCCTGGGGGGAATCGAACTATGGCTACACCTTC
NA NA TRBJ1-5 17 TRBV3-1/TRBV3-2 CASSPNLLSGFNQPQHF TGTGCCAGCAGTCCTAACCTTTTGTCAGGTTTCAATCAGCCCCAGCATTTT
TRBD1 NA TRBJ1-3 15 TRBV19 CASSTDRGPGNTIYF TGTGCCAGTAGTACGGACAGGGGTCCTGGAAACACCATATATTTT
NA NA TRBJ2-2 14 TRBV4-3 CASSQDHGTGELFF TGCGCCAGCAGCCAAGATCATGGCACCGGGGAGCTGTTTTTT
NA NA TRBJ2-7 15 TRBV10-3 CAISFDRTTSREQYF TGTGCCATCAGTTTCGACCGTACCACTTCCCGCGAGCAGTACTTC
NA NA TRBJ2-1 16 TRBV19 CASSIQRPTPYNEQFF TGTGCCAGTAGTATCCAAAGACCCACACCCTACAATGAGCAGTTCTTC
NA NA TRBJ1-2 13 TRBV23-1 CASSRDGVGGYTF TGCGCCAGCAGTCGGGACGGGGTTGGAGGCTACACCTTC
NA NA TRBJ2-1 15 TRBV11-2 CASSLEGTYNNEQFF TGTGCCAGCAGCTTAGAGGGGACTTATAACAATGAGCAGTTCTTC
TRBD1 NA TRBJ2-7 17 TRBV4-1 CASSQVTLGQGNYEQYF TGCGCCAGCAGCCAAGTCACTTTGGGACAGGGAAACTACGAGCAGTACTTC
NA NA TRBJ1-5 14 TRBV19 CASSITADNQPQHF TGTGCCAGTAGTATAACGGCAGACAATCAGCCCCAGCATTTT
TRBD2 NA TRBJ2-1 18 TRBV9 CASSADREWLAGEDEQFF TGTGCCAGCAGCGCGGACAGGGAGTGGCTAGCGGGAGAAGATGAGCAGTTCTTC
NA NA TRBJ2-4 19 TRBV29-1 CSVDWGRGDVWGTKNIQYF TGCAGCGTTGATTGGGGCAGGGGTGATGTTTGGGGAACCAAAAACATTCAGTACTTC
TRBD2 once TRBJ2-7 16 TRBV5-1 CASRLLTSGDNWEQYF TGCGCCAGCAGATTATTGACTAGCGGAGACAATTGGGAGCAGTACTTC
NA NA TRBJ1-2 13 TRBV6-2/TRBV6-3 CASSYSWSYGYTF TGTGCCAGCAGTTACTCGTGGTCGTATGGCTACACCTTC
NA few TRBJ1-6 11 TRBV27 CASTSHSPLHF TGTGCCAGCACCTCCCATTCACCCCTCCACTTT
TRBD1 NA TRBJ1-4 15 TRBV2 CASSRDSPGREKLFF TGTGCCAGCAGTCGGGACAGTCCCGGACGTGAAAAACTGTTTTTT
NA NA TRBJ1-2 11 TRBV6-6 CASSTGQGYTF TGTGCCAGCAGTACTGGACAGGGCTACACCTTC
TRBD1 NA TRBJ1-5 14 TRBV19 CASSLGTGNQPQHF TGTGCCAGTAGTCTCGGGACAGGGAACCAGCCCCAGCATTTT
NA many TRBJ2-5 13 TRBV7-8 CASSLRTSETQYF TGTGCCAGCAGCTTAAGGACAAGTGAGACCCAGTACTTC
NA NA TRBJ1-5 17 TRBV1 CTSSQTSGDPSNQPQHF TGCACCAGCAGCCAAACCTCGGGGGATCCTAGCAATCAGCCCCAGCATTTT
NA NA TRBJ2-1 16 TRBV2 CASSEIGVKPYNEQFF TGTGCCAGCAGTGAAATAGGGGTTAAACCCTACAATGAGCAGTTCTTC
NA NA TRBJ2-7 14 TRBV15 CATSREYIPYEQYF TGTGCCACCAGCAGAGAATACATCCCCTACGAGCAGTACTTC
NA NA TRBJ1-3 17 TRBV7-2 CASSLDPHAGSGNTIYF TGTGCCAGCAGCTTAGACCCCCACGCCGGCTCTGGAAACACCATATATTTT
TRBD1 NA TRBJ2-3 16 TRBV5-1 CASSVIRDRGTDTQYF TGCGCCAGCAGCGTCATCCGGGACAGGGGCACAGATACGCAGTATTTT